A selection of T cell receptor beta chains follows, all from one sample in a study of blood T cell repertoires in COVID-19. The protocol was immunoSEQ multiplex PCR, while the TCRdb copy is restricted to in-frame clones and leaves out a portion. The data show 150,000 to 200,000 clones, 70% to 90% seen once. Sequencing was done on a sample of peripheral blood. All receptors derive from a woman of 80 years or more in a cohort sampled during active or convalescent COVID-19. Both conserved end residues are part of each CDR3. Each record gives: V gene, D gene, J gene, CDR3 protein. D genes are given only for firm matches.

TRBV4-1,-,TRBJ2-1,CASSRQHPYNEQFF
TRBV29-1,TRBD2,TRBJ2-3,CSAQDEASGGYYADTQYF
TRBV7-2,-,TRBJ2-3,CASSPKGLPTDTQYF
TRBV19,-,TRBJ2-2,CASSATWRGRTGELFF
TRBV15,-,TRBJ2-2,CATSRDRTGTGELFF
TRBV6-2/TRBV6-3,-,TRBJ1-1,CASSYAQGIRMLTEAFF
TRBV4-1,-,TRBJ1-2,CASSQARTGIDGYTF
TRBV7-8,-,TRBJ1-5,CASSLIQGLNSNQPQHF
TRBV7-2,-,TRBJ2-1,CASSLGPGSYNEQFF
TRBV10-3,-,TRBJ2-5,CAISKTRQETQYF
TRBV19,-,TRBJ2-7,CASSIASGAPYEQYF
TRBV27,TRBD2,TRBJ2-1,CASSSTGLAGGPLNNNEQFF
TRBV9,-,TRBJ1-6,CASSVGGGPGNSPLHF
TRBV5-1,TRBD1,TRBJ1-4,CASSEAGGNEKLFF
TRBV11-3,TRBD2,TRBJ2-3,CASSLGQRGSTDTQYF
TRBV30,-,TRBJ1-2,CAWSLEGFYTF
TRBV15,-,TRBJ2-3,CATSSQGFTDTQYF
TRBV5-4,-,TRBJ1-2,CASSQGQTYGYTF
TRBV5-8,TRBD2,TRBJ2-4,CASSRRLAGDIAKNIQYF
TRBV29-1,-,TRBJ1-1,CSVSTGNTEAFF
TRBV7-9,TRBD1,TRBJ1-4,CASSKGQGAEKLFF
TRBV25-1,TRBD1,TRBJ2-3,CASSDDRGTDTQYF
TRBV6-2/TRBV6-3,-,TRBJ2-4,CASSYSQVTKNIQYF
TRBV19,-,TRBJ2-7,CASSSTHTLKSSRGMYEQYF
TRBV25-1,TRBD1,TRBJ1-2,CATYPGQGSGYTF
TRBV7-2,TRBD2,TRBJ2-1,CASSPLAGNEQFF
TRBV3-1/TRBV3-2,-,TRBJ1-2,CASSQDGAGDHGYTF
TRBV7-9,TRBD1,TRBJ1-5,CASSNTGTGYQPQHF
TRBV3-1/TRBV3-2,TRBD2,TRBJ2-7,CASSRYRGTSGVGNEQYF
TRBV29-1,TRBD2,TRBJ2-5,CSVGGRDSGHQETQYF
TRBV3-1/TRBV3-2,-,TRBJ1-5,CASSQEGGNNQPQHF
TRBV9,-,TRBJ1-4,CASSSAGGLNEKLFF
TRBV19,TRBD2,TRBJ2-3,CATREGTSGRADTQYF
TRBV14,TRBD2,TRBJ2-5,CASSHYWGEGIQETQYF
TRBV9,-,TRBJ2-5,CASSVAPEETQYF
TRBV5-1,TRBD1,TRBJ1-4,CASSSGTASEKLFF
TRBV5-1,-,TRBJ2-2,CASSLGGNRLYTGELFF
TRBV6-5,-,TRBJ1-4,CASRRTIDEKLFF
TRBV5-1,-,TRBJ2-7,CASSRGQSSYEQYF